The 7 T cell receptor beta chains below come from one sample, sequenced in a study of blood T cells in healthy people across ages. Sample-barcoded 5' priming and a J-beta primer mix drove a second PCR of about 6 to 12 cycles. TCRdb reanalysed the 5' RACE reads using MiXCR and keeps one entry per CDR3 protein. The sample comprises roughly 1 million distinct CDR3 sequences, 20% to 25% of which are singletons, and 0.65% to 0.75% rests with the top ten. In addition, the sample was reused for a study of T cells of mothers and their children.

Sequencing was carried out using blood. The source is a girl aged 2 to 9 in good health.

This clonotype came up a few times. V usage is TRBV7-9 and J usage is TRBJ1-1; 8 bases match TRBD1. J was trimmed by 8 bases and V by 0 bases; bases with no gene match: 5. This CDR3 has 14 residues. Looked up from germline, CDR1 is SEHNR and CDR2 is FQNEAQ (reference sequence). The CDR3 loop is CASSLADREGEAFF. The DNA for the CDR3 is TGTGCCAGCAGCTTAGCGGACAGGGAGGGGGAAGCTTTCTTT.

This clonotype was counted a few times. The chain links TRBV28 to TRBJ2-7; D might be TRBD2 (6 bases). V lost 9 bases and J 0 bases, leaving 18 bases between the germline ends. Germline-derived CDR1 and CDR2 are MDHEN and SYDVKM. CDR3 length equals 15 residues. CDR3 region: CASSPWAGSSYEQYF. CDR3 in DNA: TGTGCCAGTAGTCCCTGGGCGGGGAGCTCCTACGAGCAGTACTTC.

This chain uses TRBV6-2 or TRBV6-3 with TRBJ2-5, with TRBD1 identical over 9 bases. J was trimmed by 5 bases and V by 5 bases; bases with no gene match: 12. Germline V gene sequence: CDR1 MNHEY, CDR2 SVGEGT. The CDR3 covers 16 residues. CDR3 region: CASSDPPGQGKETQYF. The CDR3, as DNA: TGTGCCAGCAGTGACCCACCGGGACAGGGAAAGGAGACCCAGTACTTC.

The count of this clonotype is one. The chain is built from TRBV14 and TRBJ2-1; no clear D. Germline CDR1 SGHDN, CDR2 FVKESK. The CDR3 is made up of 14 amino acids. V lost 6 bases to trimming and J lost 0 bases, with 9 bases between them. The CDR3 coding sequence is TGTGCCAGCAGTCATACAACCTCCTACAATGAGCAGTTCTTC. Translated: CASSHTTSYNEQFF.

The chain couples TRBV14 to TRBJ2-7; D ambiguous. V dropped 0 bases and J dropped 4 bases, with 13 bases sitting between them. CDR1 is SGHDN and CDR2 is FVKESK in the germline V gene. The CDR3 consists of 15 residues. CDR3 sequence reads: CASSQDGPRNYEQYF. The CDR3 DNA sequence: TGTGCCAGCAGCCAAGATGGTCCCAGGAATTACGAGCAGTACTTC. Drawing the rest from reference TRBV14 and TRBJ2-7, the complete variable domain is EAGVTQFPSHSVIEKGQTVTLRCDPISGHDNLYWYRRVMGKEIKFLLHFVKESKQDESGMPNNRFLAERTGGTYSTLKVQPAELEDSGVYFCASSQDGPRNYEQYFGPGTRLTVT.

V is TRBV5-1 and J is TRBJ2-5; 7 nucleotides line up with TRBD1. Germline CDR1 reads SGHRS; CDR2 reads YFSETQ. The CDR3 covers 15 residues. V lost 1 base to trimming and J lost 5 bases; unmatched junction nucleotides: 8. Written as DNA, the CDR3 is TGCGCCAGCAGCTTGAGTCGGACAGGCCAGGAGACCCAGTACTTC. Residues: CASSLSRTGQETQYF.

The genes are TRBV20-1 and TRBJ2-5; tentative D call: TRBD1 (5 bases). The germline V and J ends were trimmed by 5 bases and 1 base, with 11 bases remaining between them. The CDR3 has 13 amino acids. Germline CDR1 and CDR2: DFQATT and SNEGSKA (reference sequence). CDR3 bases: TGCAGTGCTTATCGACAGCCCCAAGAGACCCAGTACTTC. It encodes CSAYRQPQETQYF.